This T cell receptor (beta chain) appears in the sequencing data of a study of T cell responses to AZD1222 COVID-19 vaccine. The germline gives CDR1 LGHDT, CDR2 YNNKEL (reference sequence). Trimming removed 2 bases at V and 4 bases at J, with 6 bases between. CDR3 length: 13 amino acids. On this clone itself: Its target is unknown.

Recipients boosted at about 4 weeks or about 12 weeks are pooled. Study conclusions and caveats: Just 5 to 7 people given AZD1222 tested seropositive at baseline. CD4 TCRs covered the whole spike, strongest at regions 160-218 and 743-854. Females outnumbered males among donors, who were mostly white British; clonal diversity was possibly underestimated.

Sequencing was performed with immunoSEQ multiplex PCR; in TCRdb, only in-frame clones are kept and a portion is missing. This sample has under 150,000 clones, with roughly 90% found just once. The chain is built from TRBV3-1 (or the pseudogene TRBV3-2) and TRBJ1-5; no firm D call. The source of this sequence is an adult who received the AZD1222 COVID-19 vaccine. The sample in question was peripheral blood, obtained 28 days after the second AZD1222 dose. The DNA of the CDR3 is TGTGCCAGCAGCCAAAGACCGAATCAGCCCCAGCATTTT. It specifies CASSQRPNQPQHF.